The entry below gives a single TCR beta chain sequence along with its context. The antigen is undetermined. Through 5' RACE with UMI labels, the TRB cDNA libraries were prepared. TCRdb reprocessed the 5' RACE reads and keeps a single row for each CDR3 protein, giving no DNA. The sample data list about 90,000 distinct CDR3 sequences. These data are taken from a study of CXCR3-negative and CXCR3-positive naive CD8 T cells. Study results and caveats: Relative to CXCR3-negative naive cells, CXCR3-positive naive cells had more hydrophobic TRB CDR3s. Post-cryopreservation CXCR3 expression was partly diminished, and the bulk of assays employed fresh PBMCs. Diversity was high in both naive subsets and much lower in memory cells.

Germline CDR1 SGHTA, CDR2 FQGTGA. The CDR3 is made up of 16 amino acids. Material: naive CXCR3- CD8+ T cells from blood. Indicated subset: CD45RO-CCR7+CD27+CD95- naive CD8+ T cells lacking CXCR3 (TNR3-). This sequence joins TRBV7-3 and TRBJ2-3; without DNA, the TCRdb call of TRBD2 cannot be checked. The sequence was collected from a human donor in good health. Some clones in this sample may be carry-over from other donors' samples. CDR3 region: CASSLTVAGPADTQYF.